A selection of T cell receptor beta chains follows, all from one sample in a study of blood T cell repertoires in COVID-19. Clones were sequenced by immunoSEQ multiplex PCR, and TCRdb holds only the in-frame ones, with some missing. The sample yields approximately 130,000 clones, approximately 77% seen once. The specimen sequenced was peripheral blood. The receptors were gathered from a man older than 75 with acute or convalescent COVID-19. Each CDR3 is given with its conserved first and last residue. D genes are given only for firm matches. Not all rows give a size; the values are once, few, many and, for expanded clones, a class.

cdr3_aa: CASSATSRGNTDTQYF
v_call: TRBV9
clone_size: -
d_call: -

cdr3_aa: CASSPVPGKGDGYTF
v_call: TRBV18
clone_size: -
d_call: -

cdr3_aa: CASSFRDSDSYYGYTF
v_call: TRBV28
clone_size: -
d_call: TRBD1

cdr3_aa: CAWSGRKEAFF
v_call: TRBV30
clone_size: few
d_call: -

cdr3_aa: CASSLWDSYGYTF
v_call: TRBV5-5
clone_size: -
d_call: TRBD1

cdr3_aa: CASRNSALTF
v_call: TRBV6-5
clone_size: -
d_call: -

cdr3_aa: CASSERGTGTDTQYF
v_call: TRBV9
clone_size: -
d_call: TRBD2

cdr3_aa: CASSSGQSNEQFF
v_call: TRBV7-3
clone_size: -
d_call: -

cdr3_aa: CASMGMNTEAFF
v_call: TRBV5-1
clone_size: -
d_call: -

cdr3_aa: CASSYSNGREQFF
v_call: TRBV6-2/TRBV6-3
clone_size: -
d_call: -

cdr3_aa: CASSDFAGTYNEQFF
v_call: TRBV2
clone_size: -
d_call: -

cdr3_aa: CASSLRSGGQGNEKLFF
v_call: TRBV11-2
clone_size: -
d_call: TRBD1

cdr3_aa: CASSLTSGGGSYEQYF
v_call: TRBV7-2
clone_size: -
d_call: TRBD2

cdr3_aa: CASSLVQAPYGTYEQYF
v_call: TRBV5-5
clone_size: -
d_call: -

cdr3_aa: CSGTGGSGGTQYF
v_call: TRBV29-1
clone_size: -
d_call: TRBD1

cdr3_aa: CASSPPGQPTSGNTIYF
v_call: TRBV18
clone_size: -
d_call: -

cdr3_aa: CASSGGLDGTQYF
v_call: TRBV5-5
clone_size: -
d_call: TRBD2

cdr3_aa: CASSQATVEQYF
v_call: TRBV3-1/TRBV3-2
clone_size: -
d_call: -

cdr3_aa: CASSPYDRADEQFF
v_call: TRBV18
clone_size: -
d_call: -

cdr3_aa: CASSPGSNTGELFF
v_call: TRBV5-1
clone_size: -
d_call: -

cdr3_aa: CASSRGLAELEQQYF
v_call: TRBV9
clone_size: -
d_call: TRBD2

cdr3_aa: CASSFSGDGYTF
v_call: TRBV11-1
clone_size: -
d_call: -

cdr3_aa: CASSEDNNYGYTF
v_call: TRBV7-2
clone_size: -
d_call: -

cdr3_aa: CASSYTELDRGRTEAFF
v_call: TRBV6-2/TRBV6-3
clone_size: -
d_call: TRBD1

cdr3_aa: CASGLGYEQYF
v_call: TRBV27
clone_size: -
d_call: TRBD2

cdr3_aa: CASSARESSGNTIYF
v_call: TRBV9
clone_size: once
d_call: -

cdr3_aa: CASSPGTASSYEQYF
v_call: TRBV18
clone_size: -
d_call: TRBD1

cdr3_aa: CASSQEYGLAEPYEQYF
v_call: TRBV14
clone_size: few
d_call: TRBD2

cdr3_aa: CAISEEGQFSGNTIYF
v_call: TRBV10-3
clone_size: -
d_call: TRBD1

cdr3_aa: CAWNYEVGNIQYF
v_call: TRBV30
clone_size: -
d_call: -

cdr3_aa: CASSLEGLGANVLTF
v_call: TRBV5-1
clone_size: -
d_call: -

cdr3_aa: CASSLFAGHETQYF
v_call: TRBV5-4
clone_size: -
d_call: -

cdr3_aa: CAWATGEDQPQHF
v_call: TRBV30
clone_size: once
d_call: TRBD1

cdr3_aa: CASSLGQGFYEKLFF
v_call: TRBV5-5
clone_size: -
d_call: TRBD1

cdr3_aa: CASSPNPGQGRTEAFF
v_call: TRBV18
clone_size: -
d_call: TRBD1

cdr3_aa: CASSFPGQGAPGF
v_call: TRBV11-1
clone_size: -
d_call: TRBD1

cdr3_aa: CASSQDQGQGNEKLFF
v_call: TRBV4-2
clone_size: -
d_call: TRBD1

cdr3_aa: CATSRGGVSYEQYF
v_call: TRBV15
clone_size: -
d_call: -

cdr3_aa: CASSFSTEAFF
v_call: TRBV12-3/TRBV12-4
clone_size: -
d_call: -

cdr3_aa: CASSRRPGTGSQPQHF
v_call: TRBV19
clone_size: few
d_call: TRBD1

cdr3_aa: CASRPGQAVYEQYF
v_call: TRBV5-1
clone_size: -
d_call: TRBD1

cdr3_aa: CASSIRGVTDTQYF
v_call: TRBV5-1
clone_size: -
d_call: -

cdr3_aa: CASSQGEINEKLFF
v_call: TRBV4-1
clone_size: -
d_call: -

cdr3_aa: CATSEGGGKTQYF
v_call: TRBV24-1
clone_size: -
d_call: -

cdr3_aa: CASSKSGVNTIYF
v_call: TRBV21-1
clone_size: -
d_call: -

cdr3_aa: CASSSTGGLNTEAFF
v_call: TRBV5-1
clone_size: -
d_call: TRBD1

cdr3_aa: CASSEGGGISDTQYF
v_call: TRBV2
clone_size: few
d_call: -

cdr3_aa: CASSPFGGIGEAFF
v_call: TRBV9
clone_size: -
d_call: -

cdr3_aa: CASIPPPGGGMNTEAFF
v_call: TRBV28
clone_size: -
d_call: TRBD1

cdr3_aa: CASSFSGTVTQETQYF
v_call: TRBV7-8
clone_size: -
d_call: -

cdr3_aa: CASSIADRSYYGYTF
v_call: TRBV19
clone_size: -
d_call: -

cdr3_aa: CASSRGSTDTQYF
v_call: TRBV13
clone_size: -
d_call: -